This T cell receptor (beta chain) stems from a study of OX40 agonist ivuxolimab in advanced cancers. Overall study: Intravenous ivuxolimab at 0.01 to 10 mg/kg was given to patients every 2 weeks. A mean age of approximately 60 years, range roughly 20 to 90, was recorded, and more than 80% were male. Participants could have had prior anti-PD-1, anti-PD-L1 or anti-CTLA-4 therapy, and roughly 40% had some.

Profiling relied on immunoSEQ multiplex PCR, and the TCRdb table lists in-frame clones only, not all of them. Of almost 80,000 clones listed, roughly 87% are singletons. The CDR3 length is 15 residues. Germline assignment: CDR1 MNHNS and CDR2 SASEGT. The V gene end was trimmed by 5 bases and the J gene end by 3 bases; junction bases not matched to a gene: 9. This clone is medium-sized (0.01 to 0.1%) within its sample. The material was CD4+ or CD8+ T cells sorted from blood, obtained in a trial of the OX40 agonist ivuxolimab. The rearrangement links TRBV6-1 to TRBJ2-7; the match to TRBD2 covers 8 bases. This clonotype originated in an adult with an advanced solid tumor such as melanoma, head and neck, liver or kidney cancer. This CDR3 reads CASSQTGGAVYEQYF. The CDR3 bases are TGTGCCAGCAGTCAGACCGGGGGGGCCGTCTACGAGCAGTACTTC.